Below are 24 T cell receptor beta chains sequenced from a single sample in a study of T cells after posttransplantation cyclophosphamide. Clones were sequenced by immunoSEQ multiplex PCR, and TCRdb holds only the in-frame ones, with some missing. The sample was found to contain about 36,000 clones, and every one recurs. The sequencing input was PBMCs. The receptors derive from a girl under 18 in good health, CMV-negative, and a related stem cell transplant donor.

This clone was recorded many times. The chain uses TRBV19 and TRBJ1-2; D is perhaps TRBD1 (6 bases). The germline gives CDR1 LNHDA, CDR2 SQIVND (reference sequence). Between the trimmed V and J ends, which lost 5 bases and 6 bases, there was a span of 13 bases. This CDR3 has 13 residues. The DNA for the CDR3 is TGTGCCAGTAGTTGGGTACAGGGCAATGGCTACACCTTC. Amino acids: CASSWVQGNGYTF.

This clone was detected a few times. The CDR3 loop is CASSPVTGERNQPQHF. The CDR3 nucleotides are TGTGCCAGCAGTCCCGTGACAGGGGAGAGGAATCAGCCCCAGCATTTT. This chain connects TRBV6-6 to TRBJ1-5, with 8 positions matching TRBD1. The CDR3 contains 16 residues. Germline V CDR1 and CDR2: MNHNY, SVGAGI (reference sequence). V trimming: 5 bases; J trimming: 4 bases; junction bases outside the gene matches: 10.

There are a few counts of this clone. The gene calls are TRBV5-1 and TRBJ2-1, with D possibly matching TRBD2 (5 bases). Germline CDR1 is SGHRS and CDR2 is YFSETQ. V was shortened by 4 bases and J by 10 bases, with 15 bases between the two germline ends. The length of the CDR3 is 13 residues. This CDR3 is CASSIRRGKEQFF. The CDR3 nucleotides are TGCGCCAGCAGCATCCGCCGGGGTAAGGAGCAGTTCTTC.

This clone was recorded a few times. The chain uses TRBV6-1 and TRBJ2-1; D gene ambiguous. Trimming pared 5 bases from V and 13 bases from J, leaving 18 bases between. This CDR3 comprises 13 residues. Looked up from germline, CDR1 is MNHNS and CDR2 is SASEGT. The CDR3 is CASSYLDKRQQFF. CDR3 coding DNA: TGTGCCAGCAGTTATCTGGATAAGAGACAACAGTTCTTC.

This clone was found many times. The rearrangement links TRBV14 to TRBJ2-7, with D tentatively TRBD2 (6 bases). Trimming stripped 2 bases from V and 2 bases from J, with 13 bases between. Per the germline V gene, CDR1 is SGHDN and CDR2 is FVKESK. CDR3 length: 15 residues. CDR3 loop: CASSQRLAKPYEQYF. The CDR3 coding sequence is TGTGCCAGCAGCCAAAGGCTAGCGAAACCCTACGAGCAGTACTTC.

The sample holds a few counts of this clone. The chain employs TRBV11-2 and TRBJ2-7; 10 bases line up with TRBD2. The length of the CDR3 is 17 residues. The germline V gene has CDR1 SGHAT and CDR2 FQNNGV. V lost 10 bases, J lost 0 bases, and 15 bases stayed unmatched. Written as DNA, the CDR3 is TGTGCCAACAGTGTGATAGCGGGGGGCCCTAGCTCCTACGAGCAGTACTTC. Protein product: CANSVIAGGPSSYEQYF.

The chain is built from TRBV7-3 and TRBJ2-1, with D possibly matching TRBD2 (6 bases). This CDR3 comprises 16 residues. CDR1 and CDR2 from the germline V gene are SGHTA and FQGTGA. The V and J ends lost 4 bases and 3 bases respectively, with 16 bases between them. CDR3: CASSSLGGVHYNEQFF. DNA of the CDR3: TGTGCCAGCAGCTCCCTGGGCGGGGTTCACTACAATGAGCAGTTCTTC. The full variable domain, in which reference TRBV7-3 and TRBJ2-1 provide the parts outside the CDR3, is GAGVSQTPSNKVTEKGKYVELRCDPISGHTALYWYRQSLGQGPEFLIYFQGTGAADDSGLPNDRFFAVRPEGSVSTLKIQRTERGDSAVYLCASSSLGGVHYNEQFFGPGTRLTVL.

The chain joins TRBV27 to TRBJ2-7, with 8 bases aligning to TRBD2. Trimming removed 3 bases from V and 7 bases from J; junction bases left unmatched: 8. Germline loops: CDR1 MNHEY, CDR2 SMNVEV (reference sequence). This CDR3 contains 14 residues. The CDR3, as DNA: TGTGCCAGCAGTTTCGGCGGACCGGGGGGGGAGCAGTACTTC. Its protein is CASSFGGPGGEQYF.

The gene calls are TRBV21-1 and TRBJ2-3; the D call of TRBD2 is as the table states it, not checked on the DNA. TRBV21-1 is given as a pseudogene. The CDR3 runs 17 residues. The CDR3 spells CASSKFARGGRTDTQYF. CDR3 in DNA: TGTGCCAGCAGCAAATTTGCTCGCGGGGGTCGCACAGATACGCAGTATTTT.

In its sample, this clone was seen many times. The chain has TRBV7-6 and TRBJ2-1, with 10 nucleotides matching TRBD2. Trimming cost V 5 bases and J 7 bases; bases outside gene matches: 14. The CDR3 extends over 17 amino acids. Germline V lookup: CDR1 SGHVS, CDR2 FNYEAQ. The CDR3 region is CASSPGGSGRARNEQFF. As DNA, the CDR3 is TGTGCCAGCAGCCCCGGGGGAAGCGGGAGGGCAAGAAATGAGCAGTTCTTC.

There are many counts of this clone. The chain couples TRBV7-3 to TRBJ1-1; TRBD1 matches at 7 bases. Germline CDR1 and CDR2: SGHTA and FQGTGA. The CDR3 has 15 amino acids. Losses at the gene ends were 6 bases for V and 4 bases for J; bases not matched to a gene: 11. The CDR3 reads CASRREAGTATEAFF. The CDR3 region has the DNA TGTGCCAGCAGGCGCGAAGCCGGGACAGCCACTGAAGCTTTCTTT. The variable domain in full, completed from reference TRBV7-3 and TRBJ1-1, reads GAGVSQTPSNKVTEKGKYVELRCDPISGHTALYWYRQSLGQGPEFLIYFQGTGAADDSGLPNDRFFAVRPEGSVSTLKIQRTERGDSAVYLCASRREAGTATEAFFGQGTRLTVV.

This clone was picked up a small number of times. The CDR3 sequence is CSQTSGTDTQYF. In nucleotides, the CDR3 is TGCAGCCAGACTAGCGGGACGGATACGCAGTATTTT. This chain joins TRBV29-1 and TRBJ2-3; TRBD2 matches at 11 bases. The ends lost 8 bases at V and 6 bases at J; junction bases unmatched: 4. Germline V CDR1 and CDR2: SQVTM, ANQGSEA. This CDR3 is 12 amino acids long.

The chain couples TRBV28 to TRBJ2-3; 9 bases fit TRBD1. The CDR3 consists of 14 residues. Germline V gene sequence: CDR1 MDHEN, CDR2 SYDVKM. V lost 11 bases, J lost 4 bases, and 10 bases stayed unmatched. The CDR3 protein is CAGARDRVSDTQYF. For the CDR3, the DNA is TGTGCCGGAGCGCGGGACAGGGTGTCAGATACGCAGTATTTT.

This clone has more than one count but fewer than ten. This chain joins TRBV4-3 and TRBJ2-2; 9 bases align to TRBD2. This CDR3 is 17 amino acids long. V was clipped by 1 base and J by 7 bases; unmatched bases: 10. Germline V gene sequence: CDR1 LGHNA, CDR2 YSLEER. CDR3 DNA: TGCGCCAGCAGCCAAGCCCCGGCTAGCGGGATAAACGGGGAGCTGTTTTTT. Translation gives CASSQAPASGINGELFF.

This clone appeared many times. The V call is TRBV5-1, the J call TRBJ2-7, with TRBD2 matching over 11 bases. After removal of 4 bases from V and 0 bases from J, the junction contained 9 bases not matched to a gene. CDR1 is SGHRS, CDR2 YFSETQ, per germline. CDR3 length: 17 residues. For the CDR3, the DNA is TGCGCCAGCAGCCTCGGACTAGCGGGTTTGAGCTCCTACGAGCAGTACTTC. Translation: CASSLGLAGLSSYEQYF.

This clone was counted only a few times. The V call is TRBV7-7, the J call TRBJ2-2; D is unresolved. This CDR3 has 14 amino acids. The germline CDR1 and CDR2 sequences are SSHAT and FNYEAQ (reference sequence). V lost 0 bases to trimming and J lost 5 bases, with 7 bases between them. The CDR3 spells CASSLATGTGELFF. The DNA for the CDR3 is TGTGCCAGCAGCTTAGCGACGGGTACCGGGGAGCTGTTTTTT.

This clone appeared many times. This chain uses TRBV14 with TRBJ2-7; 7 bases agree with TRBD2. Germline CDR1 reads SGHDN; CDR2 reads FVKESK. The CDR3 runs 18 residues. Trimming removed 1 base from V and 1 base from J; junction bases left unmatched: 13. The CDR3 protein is CASSQVARASGLSYEQYF. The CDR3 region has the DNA TGTGCCAGCAGCCAAGTGGCGCGGGCTAGCGGTTTGTCCTACGAGCAGTACTTC.

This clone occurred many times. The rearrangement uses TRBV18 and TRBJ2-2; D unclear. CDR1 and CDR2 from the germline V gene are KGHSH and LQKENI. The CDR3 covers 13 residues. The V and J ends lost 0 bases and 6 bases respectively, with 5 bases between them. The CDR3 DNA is TGTGCCAGCTCACCACCGGCGGCCGGGGAGCTGTTTTTT. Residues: CASSPPAAGELFF. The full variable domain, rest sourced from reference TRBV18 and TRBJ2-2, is NAGVMQNPRHLVRRRGQEARLRCSPMKGHSHVYWYRQLPEEGLKFMVYLQKENIIDESGMPKERFSAEFPKEGPSILRIQQVVRGDSAAYFCASSPPAAGELFFGEGSRLTVL.

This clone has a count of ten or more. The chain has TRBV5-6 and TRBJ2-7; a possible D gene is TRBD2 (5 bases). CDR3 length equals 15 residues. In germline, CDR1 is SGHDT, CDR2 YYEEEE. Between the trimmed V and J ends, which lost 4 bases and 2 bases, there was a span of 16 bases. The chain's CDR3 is CASSPADVAPYEQYF. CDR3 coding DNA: TGTGCCAGCAGCCCAGCGGACGTCGCCCCCTACGAGCAGTACTTC.

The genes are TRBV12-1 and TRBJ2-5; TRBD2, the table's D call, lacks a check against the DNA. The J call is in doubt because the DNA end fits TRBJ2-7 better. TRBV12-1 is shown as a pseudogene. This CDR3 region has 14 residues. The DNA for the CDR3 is TGTGCCAGCAGCTTACGTCTTACTCCATACGAGCAGTACTTC. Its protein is CASSLRLTPYEQYF.

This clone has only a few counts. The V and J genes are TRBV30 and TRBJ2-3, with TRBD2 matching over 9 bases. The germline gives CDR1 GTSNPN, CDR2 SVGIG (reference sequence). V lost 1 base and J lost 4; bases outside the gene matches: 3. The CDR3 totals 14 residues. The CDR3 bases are TGTGCCTGGAGTGCGGCGGGGGGGGCAGATACGCAGTATTTT. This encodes CAWSAAGGADTQYF.

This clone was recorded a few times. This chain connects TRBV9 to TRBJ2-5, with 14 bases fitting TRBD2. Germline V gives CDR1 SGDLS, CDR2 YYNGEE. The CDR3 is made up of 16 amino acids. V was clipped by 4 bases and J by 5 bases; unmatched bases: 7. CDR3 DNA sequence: TGTGCCAGCAGCCCCCGACTAGCGGGGGGGCTGGAGACCCAGTACTTC. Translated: CASSPRLAGGLETQYF.

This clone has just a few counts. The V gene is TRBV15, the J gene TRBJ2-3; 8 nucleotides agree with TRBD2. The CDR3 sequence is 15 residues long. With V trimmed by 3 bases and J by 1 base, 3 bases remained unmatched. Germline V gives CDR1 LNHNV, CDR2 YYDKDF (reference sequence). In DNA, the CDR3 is TGTGCCACCAGCAGTTTAGCGGGGCGCACAGATACGCAGTATTTT. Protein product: CATSSLAGRTDTQYF.

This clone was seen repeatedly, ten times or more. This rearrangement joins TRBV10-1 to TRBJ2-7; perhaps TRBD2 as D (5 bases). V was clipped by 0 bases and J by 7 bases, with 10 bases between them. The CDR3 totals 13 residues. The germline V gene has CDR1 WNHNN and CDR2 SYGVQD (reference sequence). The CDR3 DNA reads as TGCGCCAGCAGTGAGTCGCCCCGGGGTGAGCAGTACTTC. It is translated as CASSESPRGEQYF.